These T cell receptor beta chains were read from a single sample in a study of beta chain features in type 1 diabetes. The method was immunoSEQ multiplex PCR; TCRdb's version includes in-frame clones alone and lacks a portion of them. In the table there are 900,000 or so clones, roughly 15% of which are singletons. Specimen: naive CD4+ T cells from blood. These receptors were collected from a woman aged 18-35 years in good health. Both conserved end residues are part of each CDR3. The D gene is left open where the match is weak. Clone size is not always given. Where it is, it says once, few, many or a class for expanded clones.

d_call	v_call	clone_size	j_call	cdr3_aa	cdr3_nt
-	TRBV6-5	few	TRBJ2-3	CASRYLGTRTTDTQYF	TGTGCCAGCAGGTACTTAGGGACTCGTACCACAGATACGCAGTATTTT
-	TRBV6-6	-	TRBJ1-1	CASSEVTEAFF	TGTGCCAGCAGTGAGGTCACTGAAGCTTTCTTT
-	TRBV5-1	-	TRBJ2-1	CASSFRAGNEQFF	TGCGCCAGCAGCTTTAGGGCCGGGAATGAGCAGTTCTTC
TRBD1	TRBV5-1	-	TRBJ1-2	CASSRDSPNYGYTF	TGCGCCAGCAGCCGGGACAGCCCCAACTATGGCTACACCTTC
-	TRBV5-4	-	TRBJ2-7	CASSQGPWGEQYF	TGCGCCAGCAGCCAAGGTCCGTGGGGCGAGCAGTACTTC
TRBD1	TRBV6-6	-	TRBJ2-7	CASRPRGPTYEQYF	TGTGCCAGCAGACCCAGGGGGCCCACCTACGAGCAGTACTTC
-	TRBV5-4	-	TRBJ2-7	CASSLAPGPYEQYF	TGTGCCAGCAGCTTGGCCCCAGGGCCCTACGAGCAGTACTTC
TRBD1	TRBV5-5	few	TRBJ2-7	CASGGTGGDEQYF	TGTGCCAGCGGAGGGACAGGGGGCGACGAGCAGTACTTC
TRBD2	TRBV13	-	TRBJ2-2	CASSLRSGSSTGELFF	TGTGCCAGCAGCTTAAGGAGCGGGAGCAGCACCGGGGAGCTGTTTTTT
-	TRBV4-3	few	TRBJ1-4	CASSNPVGQHNEKLFF	TGCGCCAGCAGCAACCCCGTCGGGCAGCATAATGAAAAACTGTTTTTT
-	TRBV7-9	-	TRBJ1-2	CASSQAQGRGYTF	TGTGCCAGCAGCCAAGCCCAGGGCAGAGGCTACACCTTC
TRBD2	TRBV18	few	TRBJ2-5	CASSPSGRALGETQYF	TGTGCCAGCTCACCTAGCGGGAGGGCCCTCGGAGAGACCCAGTACTTC
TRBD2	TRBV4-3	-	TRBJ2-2	CASSQAGLAGGVGELFF	TGCGCCAGCAGCCAAGCTGGACTAGCGGGAGGCGTCGGGGAGCTGTTTTTT
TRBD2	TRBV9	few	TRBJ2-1	CASSPGLSSYNEQFF	TGTGCCAGCAGCCCGGGACTATCTTCCTACAATGAGCAGTTCTTC
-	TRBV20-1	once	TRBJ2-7	CSAADRTWGYF	TGCAGTGCAGCCGACAGGACCTGGGGGTACTTC
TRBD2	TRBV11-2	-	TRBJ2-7	CASSPRGLAVQASSYEQYF	TGTGCCAGCAGCCCCCGTGGACTAGCGGTACAAGCGAGCTCCTACGAGCAGTACTTC
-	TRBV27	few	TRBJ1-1	CASSPPGAGRAFF	TGTGCCAGCAGCCCCCCTGGGGCGGGTAGAGCTTTCTTT
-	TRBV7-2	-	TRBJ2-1	CASSLAREAEQFF	TGTGCCAGCAGCTTAGCGCGGGAAGCTGAGCAGTTCTTC
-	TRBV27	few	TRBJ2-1	CASSRDLGLQFF	TGTGCCAGCAGTCGGGACCTGGGACTGCAGTTCTTC
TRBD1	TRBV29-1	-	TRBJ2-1	CSVEGQGSVNEQFF	TGCAGCGTGGAGGGACAGGGATCGGTCAATGAGCAGTTCTTC
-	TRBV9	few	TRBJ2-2	CASSPRGAAMSGELFF	TGTGCCAGCAGCCCCCGGGGAGCGGCCATGTCCGGGGAGCTGTTTTTT
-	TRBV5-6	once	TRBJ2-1	CASSLDREAEQFF	TGTGCCAGCAGCTTGGACAGGGAAGCTGAGCAGTTCTTC
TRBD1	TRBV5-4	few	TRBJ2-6	CASSGGQSGANVLTF	TGTGCCAGCAGCGGGGGACAGTCTGGGGCCAACGTCCTGACTTTC
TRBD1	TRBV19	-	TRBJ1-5	CASSSGTDPFYSNQPQHF	TGTGCCAGTAGTTCAGGGACAGACCCCTTCTATAGCAATCAGCCCCAGCATTTT
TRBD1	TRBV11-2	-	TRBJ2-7	CASSRTGNVWSYEQYF	TGTGCCAGCAGCAGGACAGGGAACGTATGGTCCTACGAGCAGTACTTC
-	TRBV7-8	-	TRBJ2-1	CASSLDINVNEQFF	TGTGCCAGCAGCTTAGATATAAACGTGAATGAGCAGTTCTTC
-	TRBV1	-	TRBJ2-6	CTSSRGPVLGTGANVLTF	TGCACCAGCAGCCGGGGCCCGGTTTTGGGAACTGGGGCCAACGTCCTGACTTTC
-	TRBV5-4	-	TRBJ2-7	CASSQRVDGVGSYEQYF	TGTGCCAGCAGCCAGAGGGTTGATGGAGTCGGCTCCTACGAGCAGTACTTC
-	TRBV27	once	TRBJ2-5	CASSFRRTQETQYF	TGTGCCAGCAGTTTTAGAAGAACTCAAGAGACCCAGTACTTC
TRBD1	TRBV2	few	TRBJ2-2	CASTPLRQGLTGELFF	TGTGCCAGCACACCTCTACGACAGGGGTTGACCGGGGAGCTGTTTTTT
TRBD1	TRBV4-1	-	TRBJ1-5	CASSQGLQGNQPQHF	TGCGCCAGCAGCCAAGGCCTACAGGGGAACCAGCCCCAGCATTTT
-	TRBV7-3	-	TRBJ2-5	CASSLLPQETQYF	TGTGCCAGCAGCTTATTGCCTCAAGAGACCCAGTACTTC
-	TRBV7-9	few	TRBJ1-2	CASSLVSRGALYGYTF	TGTGCCAGCAGCTTAGTGTCGCGAGGGGCCTTATATGGCTACACCTTC
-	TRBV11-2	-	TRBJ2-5	CASSITRLPETQYF	TGTGCCAGCAGCATCACTAGATTACCAGAGACCCAGTACTTC
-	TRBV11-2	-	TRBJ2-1	CASSLGQGPRRGYNEQFF	TGTGCCAGCAGCTTAGGACAGGGTCCTCGGCGGGGGTACAATGAGCAGTTCTTC
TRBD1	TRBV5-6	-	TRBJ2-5	CASSLDRGPPNF	TGTGCCAGCAGCTTGGACAGGGGCCCTCCTAACTTC
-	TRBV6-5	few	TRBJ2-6	CASTRGGSGANVLTF	TGTGCCAGCACCAGGGGGGGCTCTGGGGCCAACGTCCTGACTTTC
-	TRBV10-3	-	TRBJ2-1	CGSGSSYNEQFF	TGTGGGTCAGGGAGCTCCTACAATGAGCAGTTCTTC
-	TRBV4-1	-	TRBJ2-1	CASSQVVGASYNEQFF	TGCGCCAGCAGCCAAGTAGTGGGTGCTTCCTACAATGAGCAGTTCTTC
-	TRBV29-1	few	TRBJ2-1	CSYNGGYNEQFF	TGCAGCTATAACGGCGGCTACAATGAGCAGTTCTTC
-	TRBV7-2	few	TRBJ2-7	CASGGTASSYEQYF	TGTGCCAGCGGGGGGACGGCGAGCTCCTACGAGCAGTACTTC
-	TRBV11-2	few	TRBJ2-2	CASSRQVDTGELFF	TGTGCCAGCAGCCGACAGGTTGACACCGGGGAGCTGTTTTTT
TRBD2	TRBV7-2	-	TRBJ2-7	CASSLAGLAGSSYEQYF	TGTGCCAGCAGCTTAGCGGGACTAGCGGGGAGCTCCTACGAGCAGTACTTC
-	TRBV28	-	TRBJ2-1	CASSFSGSNNEQFF	TGTGCCAGCAGTTTTTCGGGCAGTAACAATGAGCAGTTCTTC
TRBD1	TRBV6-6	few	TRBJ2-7	CASRLIPGQVYEQYF	TGTGCCAGCAGATTAATCCCGGGACAGGTGTACGAGCAGTACTTC
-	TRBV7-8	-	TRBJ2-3	CASSLHTDTQYF	TGTGCCAGCAGCCTACACACAGATACGCAGTATTTT
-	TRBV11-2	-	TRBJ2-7	CASSRTLEGYEQYF	TGTGCCAGCAGCAGAACCCTTGAAGGCTACGAGCAGTACTTC
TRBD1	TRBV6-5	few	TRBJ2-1	CASSSNRDRANNEQFF	TGTGCCAGCAGTTCGAACCGGGACAGGGCCAACAATGAGCAGTTCTTC
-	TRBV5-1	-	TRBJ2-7	CASSYGTDILTTYEQYF	TGCGCCAGCAGTTATGGGACGGATATACTTACTACCTACGAGCAGTACTTC
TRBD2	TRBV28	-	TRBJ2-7	CASRPGLAVHEQYF	TGTGCCAGCAGGCCGGGACTAGCCGTCCACGAGCAGTACTTC
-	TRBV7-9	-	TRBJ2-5	CASSQTGWLGETQYF	TGTGCCAGCAGCCAAACAGGATGGTTGGGAGAGACCCAGTACTTC
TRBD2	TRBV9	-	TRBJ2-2	CASSPTSSGRFTGELFF	TGTGCCAGCAGCCCCACCTCTAGCGGGAGGTTCACCGGGGAGCTGTTTTTT
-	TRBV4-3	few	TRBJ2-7	CASSQERTFPYEQYF	TGCGCCAGCAGCCAAGAAAGGACCTTCCCCTACGAGCAGTACTTC
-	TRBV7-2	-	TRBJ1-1	CASSPTRVGGRAFF	TGTGCCAGCAGCCCCACCCGAGTGGGGGGGAGAGCTTTCTTT
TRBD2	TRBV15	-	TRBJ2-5	CATSRVRGLAGPETQYF	TGTGCCACCAGCAGGGTCCGCGGACTAGCGGGACCAGAGACCCAGTACTTC